This T cell receptor (beta chain) was retrieved from a study of T cells after posttransplantation cyclophosphamide. The junction had 7 bases not matched to a gene; V was cut back by 5 bases and J by 0 bases. The CDR3 is 19 amino acids. Germline V lookup: CDR1 SGHVS, CDR2 FQNEAQ. A marrow graft followed busulfan-fludarabine conditioning, with cyclophosphamide on days +3 and +4. Overall study findings and caveats: Skin or GI-infiltrating T cells shared few TRB sequences with blood. Donor-recipient repertoire similarity was low at 1-2 months, rising over year one. Recipient CMV seropositivity and CMV reactivation strongly tracked TRB clonality.

This clone has a handful of counts. The target antigen is unknown. This sequence is one base from a far larger clone and is likely a read error. Generated by immunoSEQ multiplex PCR, the TCRdb table keeps only in-frame clones and is missing some. The sample has more than 4,000 clones, roughly 77% seen once. The chain couples TRBV7-8 to TRBJ2-1; 16 nucleotides align to TRBD2. Sequenced material: PBMCs, taken 25 to 30 days after a stem cell transplant with posttransplant cyclophosphamide. The receptor comes from a male patient between 45 and 60 years old who received an allogeneic stem cell transplant from an unrelated donor, was CMV-positive, and had acute GVHD only. Some T cells may be transferred from the graft donor. The CDR3: CASSHPGLAGGVSYNEQFF. CDR3 sequence (DNA): TGTGCCAGCAGCCACCCGGGACTAGCGGGGGGGGTCTCCTACAATGAGCAGTTCTTC.